Each of the 8 T cell receptor beta chains below was sequenced from the same sample in a study of blood T cell repertoires in COVID-19. This table comes from immunoSEQ multiplex PCR, and its TCRdb copy is limited to in-frame clones, with some not included. The table has about 100,000 clones, 81% seen once. Specimen: peripheral blood. All receptors derive from an elderly man with COVID-19, enrolled during active disease.

The V call is TRBV6-2 or TRBV6-3, the J call TRBJ2-7; 7 bases align to TRBD2. Per germline, CDR1 MNHEY and CDR2 SVGEGT. J lost 3 bases, V lost 5 bases, and 10 bases had no gene match. This CDR3 region has 15 residues. Here the CDR3 reads CASSRAGAQLYEQYF. The CDR3 DNA reads TGTGCCAGCAGTCGGGCGGGAGCACAACTCTACGAGCAGTACTTC.

This chain connects TRBV11-2 to TRBJ1-4, with TRBD1 identical over 8 bases. The CDR3 spans 16 residues. The germline gives CDR1 SGHAT, CDR2 FQNNGV. V lost 0 bases and J lost 8; bases outside the gene matches: 8. CDR3 sequence: CASSLDLQGAREKLFF. The DNA of the CDR3 is TGTGCCAGCAGCTTAGATCTTCAGGGGGCGCGCGAAAAACTGTTTTTT.

The chain joins TRBV6-1 to TRBJ2-1; 7 nucleotides match TRBD2. The CDR3 length is 18 residues. The ends lost 0 bases at V and 0 bases at J; junction bases unmatched: 8. Looked up from germline, CDR1 is MNHNS and CDR2 is SASEGT. Here the CDR3 DNA reads TGTGCCAGCAGTGAAGCGGCTAGCGGCCAGAGCTCCTACAATGAGCAGTTCTTC. This encodes CASSEAASGQSSYNEQFF.

The chain employs TRBV27 and TRBJ1-2, with 11 bases matching TRBD1. Trimming removed 5 bases from V and 8 bases from J; junction bases left unmatched: 7. The CDR3 has 14 residues. Germline assignment: CDR1 MNHEY and CDR2 SMNVEV (reference sequence). The CDR3 loop reads CASSRTGGLGGYTF. CDR3 nucleotide sequence: TGTGCCAGCAGTCGGACAGGGGGCTTGGGGGGCTACACCTTC.

V gene TRBV7-6 combines with J gene TRBJ1-1, with D perhaps matching TRBD1 (6 bases). CDR3 length: 16 residues. Germline CDR1 and CDR2: SGHVS and FNYEAQ. Deletions cut 5 bases from V and 3 bases from J, with 19 bases between. The CDR3 loop is CASSHREGGADTEAFF. The CDR3 DNA sequence: TGTGCCAGCAGCCACCGGGAGGGGGGAGCAGACACTGAAGCTTTCTTT.

The chain uses TRBV19 and TRBJ1-5, with TRBD1 matching over 10 bases. The CDR3 has 14 residues. The V gene end was trimmed by 3 bases and the J gene end by 10 bases; junction bases not matched to a gene: 6. Germline lookup yields CDR1 LNHDA and CDR2 SQIVND (reference sequence). The CDR3 sequence: CASSMGTGERPQHF. In DNA, the CDR3 is TGTGCCAGTAGTATGGGGACAGGGGAACGACCCCAGCATTTT.

The chain combines TRBV5-1 with TRBJ1-4, with no clear D. This CDR3 is 16 amino acids long. V lost 4 bases and J lost 0, with 13 bases in between. Germline CDR1 and CDR2: SGHRS and YFSETQ. In DNA form, the CDR3 reads TGCGCCAGCAGCCCCGGAGAATTCACAACTAATGAAAAACTGTTTTTT. It translates to CASSPGEFTTNEKLFF.

The CDR3 here is CASSQDLRGPTDTQYF. The CDR3 region has the DNA TGTGCCAGCAGCCAAGACTTGCGGGGGCCCACAGATACGCAGTATTTT. The J gene is TRBJ2-3, the V gene TRBV4-2; weak D call: TRBD2 (7 bases). This CDR3 has 16 amino acids. Germline CDR1 LGHNA, CDR2 YNFKEQ. Trimming left V 0 bases short and J 2 bases short, with 12 bases between.